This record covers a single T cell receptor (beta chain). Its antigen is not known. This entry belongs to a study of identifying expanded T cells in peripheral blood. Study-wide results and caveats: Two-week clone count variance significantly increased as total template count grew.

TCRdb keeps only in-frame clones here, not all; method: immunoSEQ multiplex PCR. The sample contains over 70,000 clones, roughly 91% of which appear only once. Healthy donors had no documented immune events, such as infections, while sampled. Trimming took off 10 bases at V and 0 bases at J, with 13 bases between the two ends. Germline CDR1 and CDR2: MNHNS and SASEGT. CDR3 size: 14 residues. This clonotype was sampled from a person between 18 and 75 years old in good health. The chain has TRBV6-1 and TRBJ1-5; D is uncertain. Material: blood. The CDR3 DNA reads TGTGCCACCCACATAGGGTATAGCAATCAGCCCCAGCATTTT. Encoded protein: CATHIGYSNQPQHF.